The next 17 T cell receptor beta chains were all read from a single sample in a study of beta chain features in type 1 diabetes (dated by TCRdb to 2016 to 2019). Study-wide conclusions, independent of this receptor: In all four CD4+ subsets, TCRB CDR3 length was moderately but significantly shorter in type 1 diabetes patients.

No cognate antigen is known for these TCRs. The library was obtained by the immunoSEQ multiplex PCR assay. The entire amount of isolated RNA was reverse transcribed using the High Capacity cDNA Reverse Transcription Kit, so the sequenced TCRB transcripts were expressed ones. TCRdb holds this immuneACCESS table with in-frame rearrangements only. Some clones are missing; in checked studies, unresolved V genes explain under half, and the rest has no known cause. The sample yields 500,000 to 650,000 clones; over 10% were counted once. Around 0.12% of the sample is taken by the ten largest. The source material was naive CD4+ T cells from blood. The sample's cell subset or site label, in plain terms: true naive CD4+ T cells. These receptor sequences come from a man aged 30-40 years with type 1 diabetes.

The V and J genes are TRBV29-1 and TRBJ1-2; weak D call: TRBD1 (6 bases). The germline V gene has CDR1 SQVTM and CDR2 ANQGSEA. The CDR3 covers 13 residues. The V end was cut by 6 bases, the J end by 2 bases, with 13 bases between. Here the CDR3 DNA reads TGCAGCGTGTCCCCAGGGGCCAACTATGGCTACACCTTC. The encoded protein is CSVSPGANYGYTF.

In this sample, this clone turned up a few times. The CDR3 coding sequence is TGTGCCAGCAGCAATAACCAGGGGTTGAGGGAACACAATGAGCAGTTCTTC. Protein sequence: CASSNNQGLREHNEQFF. The chain is built from TRBV28 and TRBJ2-1, with TRBD1 as a possible D gene (6 bases). Trimming stripped 6 bases from V and 5 bases from J, with 23 bases between. CDR3 length equals 17 residues. Germline values: CDR1 MDHEN, CDR2 SYDVKM.

The V gene is TRBV2, the J gene TRBJ1-3; 8 nucleotides align to TRBD1. CDR1 and CDR2 from the germline V gene are SNHLY and FYNNEI. Trimming took 5 bases from V and 3 from J; bases not matched to a gene: 12. The CDR3 loop spans 17 amino acids. The CDR3 sequence: CASSQERTGRNGNTIYF. CDR3 DNA sequence: TGTGCCAGCAGTCAAGAACGGACAGGGAGGAATGGAAACACCATATATTTT.

This clone has more than one count but fewer than ten. The chain joins TRBV4-3 to TRBJ1-2; no firm D call. CDR1 is LGHNA, CDR2 YSLEER, per germline. V was pared by 0 bases and J by 8 bases, with 16 bases between. The CDR3 spans 15 residues. The CDR3 region has the DNA TGCGCCAGCAGCCAAGAGCTAGGTAGGAACCCCGGCTACACCTTC. Its protein is CASSQELGRNPGYTF.

The gene calls are TRBV6-5 and TRBJ1-1; D gene unclear. Trimming cost V 2 bases and J 3 bases, with 13 bases left between them. CDR1 is MNHEY, CDR2 SVGAGI, per germline. This CDR3 region has 15 residues. CDR3 nucleotides: TGTGCCAGCAGTTACACTCAGCTGGTTGACACTGAAGCTTTCTTT. This encodes CASSYTQLVDTEAFF.

The chain recombines TRBV28 with TRBJ1-5, with a weak D call TRBD1 (6 bases). This CDR3 contains 16 residues. Germline CDR1 and CDR2: MDHEN and SYDVKM. V lost 5 bases and J lost 1, with 15 bases in between. For the CDR3, the DNA is TGTGCCAGCAGTCCATCAGGGGTCCCGAGCAATCAGCCCCAGCATTTT. It yields the protein CASSPSGVPSNQPQHF.

The CDR3 protein is CASRPATGLREQFF. The CDR3 DNA sequence: TGCGCCAGCAGACCTGCTACGGGGCTTCGCGAGCAGTTCTTC. V usage is TRBV5-1 and J usage is TRBJ2-1; TRBD1 or TRBD2 may be the D gene (5 bases each). This CDR3 comprises 14 residues. Germline CDR1 reads SGHRS; CDR2 reads YFSETQ. With 5 bases removed from V and 10 bases from J, the gap between germline ends came to 19 bases.

The chain joins TRBV2 to TRBJ1-4; a weak D match, TRBD1 (5 bases). The CDR3 is 14 residues long. Germline CDR1 and CDR2: SNHLY and FYNNEI. V gave up 7 bases and J gave up 8 bases, with 17 bases separating them. The DNA of the CDR3 is TGTGCCAGCACTCTTCGAAGGGGTCACGAAAAACTGTTTTTT. The encoded protein is CASTLRRGHEKLFF.

The table lists this clone with a few counts. This rearrangement joins TRBV28 to TRBJ1-2; no definite D call. This CDR3 is 12 amino acids long. V dropped 7 bases and J dropped 4 bases, with 10 bases sitting between them. CDR1 and CDR2 from the germline V gene are MDHEN and SYDVKM. The CDR3: CASNLRSYGYTF. The CDR3 nucleotides read TGTGCCAGCAACCTGCGGAGCTATGGCTACACCTTC.

There are a few counts of this clone. This rearrangement joins TRBV28 to TRBJ2-1, with 9 bases fitting TRBD2. This CDR3 spans 15 amino acids. Germline CDR1 and CDR2: MDHEN and SYDVKM. V lost 3 bases, J lost 6 bases, and 6 bases stayed unmatched. This chain's CDR3 is CASSLPGLATNEQFF. As DNA, the CDR3 is TGTGCCAGCAGTTTGCCGGGACTAGCAACCAATGAGCAGTTCTTC.

J is TRBJ1-5 and V is TRBV19; D is uncertain. Germline-derived CDR1 and CDR2 are LNHDA and SQIVND (reference sequence). V shed 6 bases and J shed 9 bases, with 15 bases lying between them. CDR3 length equals 13 residues. The CDR3 DNA follows: TGTGCCAGTAGCCCCGACATAATCGGGCCCCAGCATTTT. Amino acids: CASSPDIIGPQHF.

This chain links TRBV30 with TRBJ2-7; TRBD1 matches 9 bases. CDR1 and CDR2 (germline): GTSNPN, SVGIG (reference sequence). The CDR3 is 13 residues long. The V gene end was trimmed by 2 bases and the J gene end by 5 bases; junction bases not matched to a gene: 4. This CDR3 reads CAWSRQGEDEQYF. Written as DNA, the CDR3 is TGTGCCTGGAGTCGACAGGGGGAGGACGAGCAGTACTTC.

The V gene is TRBV25-1, the J gene TRBJ2-1; tentative D call: TRBD2 (7 bases). The CDR3 has 15 residues. V shed 6 bases and J shed 8 bases, with 20 bases lying between them. CDR1 and CDR2 from the germline V gene are MGHDK and SYGVNS. This chain's CDR3 is CASSIAFTGRDEQFF. CDR3 in DNA: TGTGCCAGCAGCATCGCCTTTACAGGGAGGGATGAGCAGTTCTTC.

The rearrangement links TRBV6-5 to TRBJ1-1; D unresolved. Germline V gives CDR1 MNHEY, CDR2 SVGAGI. This CDR3 contains 14 residues. Trimming cost V 0 bases and J 4 bases, with 9 bases left between them. This chain's CDR3 is CASSYSRTATEAFF. The CDR3 nucleotides read TGTGCCAGCAGTTACTCAAGGACCGCCACTGAAGCTTTCTTT.

The J gene is TRBJ2-5, the V gene TRBV28, with D perhaps being TRBD1 or TRBD2 (5 bases each). The V end lost 0 bases, the J end lost 5 bases, and 19 bases lay between the germline ends. CDR3 size: 17 residues. In germline, CDR1 is MDHEN, CDR2 SYDVKM. The CDR3 here is CASSLWSPGPMGETQYF. CDR3 nucleotides: TGTGCCAGCAGTTTATGGAGCCCGGGACCTATGGGGGAGACCCAGTACTTC.

This clone was seen a handful of times. V usage is TRBV7-2 and J usage is TRBJ2-7; 7 nucleotides line up with TRBD2. CDR3 length: 15 residues. Trimming took 2 bases from V and 5 from J; bases not matched to a gene: 9. Germline V gene data show CDR1 as SGHTA and CDR2 as FQGNSA. The CDR3, as DNA: TGTGCCAGCAGCTTACGCGGGAGCGGGAACGACGAGCAGTACTTC. It is translated as CASSLRGSGNDEQYF.

The genes are TRBV14 and TRBJ2-3, with D possibly matching TRBD1 (6 bases). The V and J ends lost 2 bases and 6 bases respectively, with 9 bases between them. The CDR3 extends over 13 amino acids. Germline lookup yields CDR1 SGHDN and CDR2 FVKESK. CDR3 in amino acids: CASSQTGPDTQYF. The DNA of the CDR3 is TGTGCCAGCAGCCAAACAGGGCCCGATACGCAGTATTTT. The complete variable domain, with remaining parts taken from reference TRBV14 and TRBJ2-3, reads EAGVTQFPSHSVIEKGQTVTLRCDPISGHDNLYWYRRVMGKEIKFLLHFVKESKQDESGMPNNRFLAERTGGTYSTLKVQPAELEDSGVYFCASSQTGPDTQYFGPGTRLTVL.